This record concerns one TCR beta chain sequence. The data originate from a study of cytomegalovirus exposure and HLA in healthy donors. It was with 60 Vbeta and 13 Jbeta primers that the PCR ran. Some clones are missing from TCRdb's copy, which holds only in-frame ones; the method was immunoSEQ multiplex PCR. The repertoire holds roughly 120,000 clones, with approximately 80% as singletons. Germline-derived CDR1 and CDR2 are MNHEY and SMNVEV (reference sequence). J was trimmed by 4 bases and V by 7 bases; bases with no gene match: 10. CDR3 length equals 15 residues. The sequenced sample was PBMCs. The TCR comes from a man in his fifties in good health and CMV-seronegative. V and J are TRBV27 and TRBJ1-2, with 9 bases lining up with TRBD1. CDR3 sequence reads: CASKTWGQGIYGYTF. CDR3 coding DNA: TGTGCCAGCAAAACCTGGGGACAGGGCATCTATGGCTACACCTTC.